The 26 T cell receptor beta chains given below trace back to one sample, sequenced in a study of radiation and T cells in renal cell carcinoma. Assay: immunoSEQ multiplex PCR; the TCRdb copy retains only in-frame clones and omits some. The sample shows approximately 110,000 clones, roughly 80% of them seen only once. Time point meaning: baseline pretreatment blood. The sample's treatment: 15 Gy SBRT to primary tumor, nephrectomy 4 weeks later. Sample: blood, taken from a patient whose treatment included radiotherapy and nephrectomy. These receptors originate from a woman in her fifties or sixties with renal cell carcinoma.

The chain joins TRBV28 to TRBJ1-4; no reliable D call. Germline loops: CDR1 MDHEN, CDR2 SYDVKM. The CDR3 has 14 amino acids. V was trimmed by 6 bases and J by 3 bases, leaving 11 bases between them. Written as DNA, the CDR3 is TGTGCCAGCAGGGATATCGAGGCTAATGAAAAACTGTTTTTT. It is translated as CASRDIEANEKLFF.

This clone came up a few times. This chain connects TRBV2 to TRBJ1-1; TRBD1 is a possible D gene (6 bases). The V gene's germline CDR1 is SNHLY and CDR2 FYNNEI. The V gene lost 5 bases and the J gene lost 1 base, with 11 bases spanning the gap. The CDR3 totals 14 residues. The chain's CDR3 is CASSPGTPNTEAFF. CDR3 in DNA: TGTGCCAGCAGTCCCGGGACACCGAACACTGAAGCTTTCTTT.

The rearrangement uses TRBV6-1 and TRBJ2-1, with a tentative D call TRBD2 (7 bases). This CDR3 region has 15 residues. Trimming stripped 4 bases from V and 8 bases from J, with 18 bases between. CDR1 MNHNS and CDR2 SASEGT come from the germline V gene. As DNA, the CDR3 is TGTGCCAGCAGTGTTACGGGGGGCTGGGGCGATGAGCAGTTCTTC. Residues: CASSVTGGWGDEQFF.

In its sample, this clone was seen a few times. The chain joins TRBV12-1 to TRBJ1-3; the DNA was not compared with TRBD1, the D call given in the table. TRBV12-1 is described as a pseudogene. This CDR3 region has 14 residues. CDR3 amino acids: CASSFRVSGNTIYF. In nucleotides, the CDR3 is TGTGCCAGCAGCTTCAGGGTCTCTGGAAACACCATATATTTT.

The chain couples TRBV6-6 to TRBJ1-1, with D perhaps matching TRBD1 (5 bases). Germline loops: CDR1 MNHNY, CDR2 SVGAGI (reference sequence). V lost 5 bases and J 4 bases, leaving 17 bases between the germline ends. This CDR3 has 15 residues. CDR3 sequence reads: CASSDTGRGGTEAFF. The CDR3 DNA reads as TGTGCCAGCAGTGACACAGGCCGGGGGGGCACTGAAGCTTTCTTT.

This chain connects TRBV2 to TRBJ1-4; D unresolved. Germline-derived CDR1 and CDR2 are SNHLY and FYNNEI. The CDR3 contains 15 residues. Trimming took off 6 bases at V and 7 bases at J, with 18 bases between the two ends. Written as DNA, the CDR3 is TGTGCCAGCAGCGTCGGCAGGACGGATAGTGAAAAACTGTTTTTT. Translated: CASSVGRTDSEKLFF.

The chain combines TRBV30 with TRBJ1-1; D is perhaps TRBD1 (6 bases). The CDR3 totals 11 residues. Between the trimmed V and J ends, which lost 5 bases and 7 bases, there was a span of 11 bases. Germline V gives CDR1 GTSNPN, CDR2 SVGIG (reference sequence). The CDR3 loop reads CAWVGGGEAFF. The CDR3, as DNA: TGTGCCTGGGTCGGAGGGGGTGAAGCTTTCTTT.

This chain uses TRBV15 with TRBJ2-3; TRBD2 matches 9 bases. The ends lost 0 bases at V and 5 bases at J; junction bases unmatched: 9. Germline values: CDR1 LNHNV, CDR2 YYDKDF (reference sequence). The CDR3 spans 17 residues. CDR3: CATSREASGTPGDTQYF. The CDR3 bases are TGTGCCACCAGCAGAGAGGCTAGCGGGACTCCGGGAGATACGCAGTATTTT. Combining the CDR3 with reference TRBV15 and TRBJ2-3 gives the whole variable domain DAMVIQNPRYQVTQFGKPVTLSCSQTLNHNVMYWYQQKSSQAPKLLFHYYDKDFNNEADTPDNFQSRRPNTSFCFLDIRSPGLGDTAMYLCATSREASGTPGDTQYFGPGTRLTVL.

V usage is TRBV7-3 and J usage is TRBJ2-1; 7 nucleotides align to TRBD1. With 2 bases clipped from V and 5 bases from J, the junction kept 6 bases outside the gene matches. Germline CDR1 is SGHTA and CDR2 is FQGTGA. The CDR3 spans 15 residues. In DNA, the CDR3 is TGTGCCAGCAGCTTACGCGCGACAGGGAACAATGAGCAGTTCTTC. Amino acid sequence: CASSLRATGNNEQFF.

V is TRBV6-5 and J is TRBJ1-4; D gene uncertain. Per germline, CDR1 MNHEY and CDR2 SVGAGI. CDR3 length: 13 amino acids. Trimming removed 8 bases at V and 5 bases at J, with 12 bases between. The CDR3, as DNA: TGTGCCAGCGTCGCACCCGCGAATGAAAAACTGTTTTTT. Translated, it gives CASVAPANEKLFF.

There are a few counts of this clone. This rearrangement joins TRBV7-9 to TRBJ2-2, with D possibly being TRBD1 (5 bases). Looked up from germline, CDR1 is SEHNR and CDR2 is FQNEAQ (reference sequence). There are 15 residues in the CDR3. V was clipped by 1 base and J by 4 bases, with 10 bases between them. The CDR3 loop is CASSLVRGGTGELFF. CDR3 DNA sequence: TGTGCCAGCAGCTTAGTTAGGGGTGGCACCGGGGAGCTGTTTTTT.

This clone was picked up a small number of times. The chain carries TRBV2 and TRBJ1-1, with D hard to call. Trimming removed 7 bases from V and 2 bases from J, with 11 bases in between. The germline CDR1 and CDR2 sequences are SNHLY and FYNNEI. CDR3 length equals 13 residues. The CDR3 nucleotides are TGTGCCAGCAATAAGGAGGTCAACACTGAAGCTTTCTTT. This gives the protein CASNKEVNTEAFF. The complete variable domain, with remaining parts taken from reference TRBV2 and TRBJ1-1, reads EPEVTQTPSHQVTQMGQEVILRCVPISNHLYFYWYRQILGQKVEFLVSFYNNEISEKSEIFDDQFSVERPDGSNFTLKIRSTKLEDSAMYFCASNKEVNTEAFFGQGTRLTVV.

This chain uses TRBV19 with TRBJ2-7, with unresolved D. Trimming cost V 0 bases and J 2 bases, with 8 bases left between them. This CDR3 region has 14 residues. Germline CDR1 and CDR2: LNHDA and SQIVND (reference sequence). The CDR3 here is CASSIETRTYEQYF. For the CDR3, the DNA is TGTGCCAGTAGTATAGAAACCAGGACCTACGAGCAGTACTTC.

In its sample, this clone was seen once. The chain employs TRBV7-3 and TRBJ2-7; 9 bases fit TRBD1. V lost 5 bases to trimming and J lost 1 base; unmatched junction nucleotides: 3. The germline V gene has CDR1 SGHTA and CDR2 FQGTGA. The length of the CDR3 is 14 residues. The CDR3 spells CASSPQGASYEQYF. The DNA of the CDR3 is TGTGCCAGCAGCCCACAGGGGGCGTCCTACGAGCAGTACTTC.

This chain connects TRBV5-1 to TRBJ2-7; D not certain. The germline CDR1 and CDR2 sequences are SGHRS and YFSETQ. This CDR3 is built from 13 residues. V was shortened by 0 bases and J by 5 bases, with 9 bases between the two germline ends. This CDR3 reads CASSLVTSDEQYF. The CDR3 DNA is TGCGCCAGCAGCTTGGTGACGTCCGACGAGCAGTACTTC.

The chain employs TRBV6-6 and TRBJ2-7; 12 nucleotides align to TRBD2. The CDR3 runs 16 residues. V lost 0 bases to trimming and J lost 6 bases; unmatched junction nucleotides: 6. Germline V gene data show CDR1 as MNHNY and CDR2 as SVGAGI (reference sequence). In nucleotides, the CDR3 is TGTGCCAGCAGTTACTCCGCTAGCGGGAGGGCCTCCGAGCAGTACTTC. It translates to CASSYSASGRASEQYF.

This clone was seen a few times. The V call is TRBV5-6, the J call TRBJ2-1, with TRBD2 matching 7 bases. V dropped 6 bases and J dropped 6; count of bases not matched to a gene: 9. Germline CDR1 and CDR2: SGHDT and YYEEEE. The CDR3 spans 14 residues. DNA for the CDR3: TGTGCCAGCATAAGGGAGGGGACGGGCAATGAGCAGTTCTTC. Translation gives CASIREGTGNEQFF. Full variable domain (outside the CDR3, taken from reference TRBV5-6 and TRBJ2-1): DAGVTQSPTHLIKTRGQQVTLRCSPKSGHDTVSWYQQALGQGPQFIFQYYEEEERQRGNFPDRFSGHQFPNYSSELNVNALLLGDSALYLCASIREGTGNEQFFGPGTRLTVL.

The V and J genes are TRBV4-3 and TRBJ2-1; a weak D match, TRBD2 (6 bases). Germline V lookup: CDR1 LGHNA, CDR2 YSLEER. V dropped 3 bases and J dropped 4 bases, with 16 bases sitting between them. The CDR3 runs 16 residues. The CDR3 is CASSQMPAEGYNEQFF. The CDR3 coding sequence is TGCGCCAGCAGCCAGATGCCGGCGGAGGGATACAATGAGCAGTTCTTC.

This chain connects TRBV7-2 to TRBJ2-5; 8 bases map to TRBD2. The J call may be wrong; the DNA end is better matched by TRBJ2-7. This CDR3 comprises 15 residues. CDR1 is SGHTA and CDR2 is FQGNSA in the germline V gene. The CDR3 here is CASSLAAGGSYEQYF. CDR3 bases: TGTGCCAGCAGCTTAGCGGCGGGGGGTTCCTACGAGCAGTACTTC.

This clone was counted once. The chain couples TRBV4-1 to TRBJ2-3, with 10 bases identical to TRBD2. J gave up 3 bases and V 0 bases, and 3 bases lay outside the gene matches. This CDR3 is built from 16 residues. CDR1 is MGHRA and CDR2 is YSYEKL in the germline V gene. The CDR3 region is CASSQESGGATDTQYF. CDR3 sequence (DNA): TGCGCCAGCAGCCAAGAGAGCGGGGGGGCTACAGATACGCAGTATTTT.

In its sample, this clone was seen a few times. The chain links TRBV9 to TRBJ1-1; weak D call: TRBD1 (5 bases). With 3 bases removed from V and 0 bases from J, the gap between germline ends came to 12 bases. The CDR3 totals 15 residues. Germline-derived CDR1 and CDR2 are SGDLS and YYNGEE. CDR3 amino acids: CASSALDSLNTEAFF. The CDR3 DNA sequence: TGTGCCAGCAGCGCTCTAGACAGCCTGAACACTGAAGCTTTCTTT.

This rearrangement joins TRBV11-3 to TRBJ2-1, with D possibly matching TRBD1 (6 bases). Germline V gives CDR1 SGHNT, CDR2 YENEEA. The ends were cut back, 4 bases at V and 12 bases at J, with 16 bases in the middle. This CDR3 contains 13 residues. This CDR3 is CASSSNRVSAQFF. As DNA, the CDR3 is TGTGCCAGCAGCTCGAACAGGGTAAGCGCGCAGTTCTTC.

The CDR3 loop is CASSRTGGVYGYTF. CDR3 bases: TGTGCCAGCAGCAGGACAGGGGGGGTCTATGGCTACACCTTC. This chain joins TRBV5-4 and TRBJ1-2, with 10 bases identical to TRBD1. After removal of 4 bases from V and 4 bases from J, the junction contained 4 bases not matched to a gene. Germline CDR1 and CDR2: SGHNT and YYREEE (reference sequence). This CDR3 region has 14 residues.

This clone appeared once. One junction end does not reproduce the germline sequence, and a read error may be involved. The CDR3 DNA reads as TGTGCTAGCAGCTTAAGCGGGGGGGCCACCGGGGAGCTGTTTTTT. Protein: CASSLSGGATGELFF. The chain combines TRBV7-7 with TRBJ2-2, with TRBD2 matching 10 bases. The CDR3 runs to 15 residues. Germline lookup yields CDR1 SSHAT and CDR2 FNYEAQ (reference sequence).

In DNA form, the CDR3 reads TGTGCCAGCAGTTCCCCCTATGGCTACACCTTC. This gives the protein CASSSPYGYTF. J is TRBJ1-2 and V is TRBV6-1; D gene uncertain. The CDR3 contains 11 residues. Germline CDR1 and CDR2: MNHNS and SASEGT. Trimming took 5 bases from V and 4 from J, leaving 5 bases between them.

This clone was seen once. The chain links TRBV6-5 to TRBJ2-7, with D hard to call. The V and J ends lost 0 bases and 3 bases respectively, with 12 bases between them. Germline CDR1 is MNHEY and CDR2 is SVGAGI. The CDR3 consists of 15 residues. The CDR3 bases are TGTGCCAGCAGTTACTCAACGGCGATGGTCTACGAGCAGTACTTC. Protein sequence: CASSYSTAMVYEQYF.